These 19 T cell receptor beta chains were sequenced from one sample in a study of blood T cell repertoires in COVID-19. Some clones are missing from TCRdb's copy, which holds only in-frame ones; the method was immunoSEQ multiplex PCR. This sample has more than 9,500 clones, with 85% to 90% found just once. The sequenced sample was peripheral blood. These receptors all come from a woman in her sixties with active COVID-19.

V is TRBV27 and J is TRBJ2-2; 9 bases are a match to TRBD2. Trimming at V came to 5 bases and at J to 5 bases, leaving 6 bases not matched to a gene. The CDR3 loop spans 15 amino acids. Looked up from germline, CDR1 is MNHEY and CDR2 is SMNVEV (reference sequence). Here the CDR3 reads CASSVAGATTGELFF. CDR3 sequence (DNA): TGTGCCAGCAGTGTAGCGGGAGCCACAACCGGGGAGCTGTTTTTT.

The chain joins TRBV27 to TRBJ2-1; a weak D match, TRBD2 (5 bases). The CDR3 is made up of 15 amino acids. Germline V gene lookup returns CDR1 MNHEY and CDR2 SMNVEV (reference sequence). V was shortened by 5 bases and J by 11 bases, with 22 bases between the two germline ends. Here the CDR3 DNA reads TGTGCCAGCAGTGTCCCCTACCCGACGGACGGGAAGCAGTTCTTC. It specifies CASSVPYPTDGKQFF.

CDR3: CASSGTGGYNEQFF. As DNA, the CDR3 is TGTGCCAGCTCAGGGACAGGGGGCTACAATGAGCAGTTCTTC. The chain links TRBV18 to TRBJ2-1; 11 bases are a match to TRBD1. The CDR3 spans 14 residues. Germline lookup yields CDR1 KGHSH and CDR2 LQKENI. V shed 5 bases, J shed 3 bases, and the junction held 0 bases outside the gene matches.

The J gene is TRBJ2-2, the V gene TRBV4-2, with 8 bases fitting TRBD1. The CDR3 covers 15 residues. Germline V gene sequence: CDR1 LGHNA, CDR2 YNFKEQ. J lost 6 bases, V lost 2 bases, and 5 bases had no gene match. The CDR3 DNA is TGTGCCAGCAGCCAACCCTCGGACAGGGCCGGGGAGCTGTTTTTT. This translates into CASSQPSDRAGELFF.

This clone was seen a handful of times. The chain employs TRBV28 and TRBJ1-3; the D gene is possibly TRBD1 (6 bases). This CDR3 region has 17 residues. The germline V gene has CDR1 MDHEN and CDR2 SYDVKM. V was trimmed by 3 bases and J by 0 bases, leaving 15 bases between them. CDR3 amino acids: CASSFGGARFSGNTIYF. For the CDR3, the DNA is TGTGCCAGCAGTTTTGGGGGGGCGCGGTTCTCTGGAAACACCATATATTTT.

This sequence joins TRBV5-1 and TRBJ1-1, with no clear D. Germline V gene sequence: CDR1 SGHRS, CDR2 YFSETQ. Trimming stripped 2 bases from V and 0 bases from J, with 14 bases between. CDR3 length: 16 residues. The CDR3 sequence: CASSFRGEALNTEAFF. CDR3 bases: TGCGCCAGCAGCTTCCGTGGGGAGGCCCTGAACACTGAAGCTTTCTTT.

The V gene is TRBV11-2, the J gene TRBJ2-2; TRBD1 aligns across 7 bases. The germline V gene encodes CDR1 SGHAT and CDR2 FQNNGV. The ends lost 5 bases at V and 7 bases at J; junction bases unmatched: 10. CDR3 size: 15 residues. The CDR3 loop is CASSQGTVKNGELFF. The CDR3 DNA is TGTGCCAGCAGCCAGGGGACAGTGAAAAACGGGGAGCTGTTTTTT.

The chain recombines TRBV5-1 with TRBJ1-2; weak D call: TRBD1 (5 bases). Germline CDR1 and CDR2: SGHRS and YFSETQ. CDR3 size: 14 residues. V lost 5 bases, J lost 1 base, and 12 bases lay in between. The CDR3 spells CASSTGGVNYGYTF. The CDR3 DNA follows: TGCGCCAGCAGTACAGGAGGGGTTAACTATGGCTACACCTTC.

The V call is TRBV27, the J call TRBJ1-1, with a possible D match to TRBD1 (5 bases). V lost 5 bases, J lost 5 bases, and 18 bases lay in between. The CDR3 sequence is 15 residues long. In germline, CDR1 is MNHEY, CDR2 SMNVEV (reference sequence). CDR3 sequence: CASSPRGGDGTEAFF. The CDR3 nucleotides are TGTGCCAGCAGTCCCCGCGGGGGGGATGGTACTGAAGCTTTCTTT.

The chain recombines TRBV3-1 (or the pseudogene TRBV3-2) with TRBJ2-5; no clear D gene. The germline CDR1 and CDR2 sequences are LGHDT and YNNKEL (reference sequence). CDR3 length equals 10 residues. Trimming took 11 bases from V and 5 from J, leaving 9 bases between them. The CDR3 bases are TGTGCCGCCGCCAGGGAGACCCAGTACTTC. It codes for CAAARETQYF.

This clone was found a few times. The V and J genes are TRBV7-9 and TRBJ2-7; D possibly corresponds to TRBD2 (6 bases). The V gene lost 8 bases and the J gene lost 6 bases, with 14 bases spanning the gap. The CDR3 is 12 residues long. The germline V gene encodes CDR1 SEHNR and CDR2 FQNEAQ (reference sequence). CDR3 protein: CASGTSNSEQYF. The CDR3 nucleotides read TGTGCCAGCGGTACTAGCAACAGCGAGCAGTACTTC.

The chain joins TRBV6-5 to TRBJ2-2; D is ambiguous. The CDR3 loop spans 14 amino acids. CDR1 is MNHEY, CDR2 SVGAGI, per germline. V lost 7 bases and J 8 bases, leaving 17 bases between the germline ends. The CDR3 loop is CASIPSRHHGELFF. CDR3 sequence (DNA): TGTGCCAGCATTCCAAGCAGGCACCATGGGGAGCTGTTTTTT.

The V call is TRBV7-2, the J call TRBJ1-1; D gene uncertain. This CDR3 has 13 amino acids. V dropped 4 bases and J dropped 2 bases, with 8 bases sitting between them. Looked up from germline, CDR1 is SGHTA and CDR2 is FQGNSA. The CDR3 nucleotides read TGTGCCAGCAGCTCGCCTAGAAACACTGAAGCTTTCTTT. Protein sequence: CASSSPRNTEAFF.

The V and J genes are TRBV6-1 and TRBJ1-2; D call uncertain. Trimming removed 3 bases from V and 7 bases from J, with 9 bases in between. Germline-derived CDR1 and CDR2 are MNHNS and SASEGT. This CDR3 has 12 residues. The CDR3 protein is CASSDRSSGYTF. The CDR3 DNA follows: TGTGCCAGCAGTGATCGTAGCAGTGGCTACACCTTC.

The table lists this clone with a few counts. The CDR3 DNA is TGTGCCAGCAGTGAACCCGGGACAGCAGGAAACACCATATATTTT. Protein sequence: CASSEPGTAGNTIYF. The chain has TRBV25-1 and TRBJ1-3; 7 nucleotides match TRBD1. CDR1 is MGHDK and CDR2 is SYGVNS in the germline V gene. This CDR3 is built from 15 residues. With 2 bases clipped from V and 4 bases from J, the junction kept 5 bases outside the gene matches.

The chain combines TRBV30 with TRBJ1-1; D might be TRBD1 (5 bases). Germline V gene data show CDR1 as GTSNPN and CDR2 as SVGIG (reference sequence). The CDR3 totals 14 residues. V was cut by 3 bases and J by 3 bases, with 14 bases left in between. The CDR3 region has the DNA TGTGCCTGGAGCCAGGGCCGGGCGGACACTGAAGCTTTCTTT. It encodes CAWSQGRADTEAFF.

V gene TRBV7-2 combines with J gene TRBJ1-4; D remains unclear. This CDR3 region has 15 residues. The germline V gene encodes CDR1 SGHTA and CDR2 FQGNSA. The V end was cut by 4 bases, the J end by 0 bases, with 9 bases between. This chain's CDR3 is CASSSRGPTNEKLFF. In DNA, the CDR3 is TGTGCCAGCAGCTCTCGAGGGCCAACTAATGAAAAACTGTTTTTT.

The rearrangement uses TRBV5-4 and TRBJ1-5, with TRBD1 as a possible D gene (5 bases). Germline loops: CDR1 SGHNT, CDR2 YYREEE (reference sequence). CDR3 length: 14 amino acids. Trimming removed 1 base from V and 4 bases from J, with 9 bases in between. The CDR3 sequence: CASSLRGGNQPQHF. The CDR3 nucleotides are TGTGCCAGCAGCTTGAGGGGTGGAAATCAGCCCCAGCATTTT.

The J gene is TRBJ2-2, the V gene TRBV18, with 9 nucleotides matching TRBD2. The CDR3 has 19 residues. Germline CDR1 reads KGHSH; CDR2 reads LQKENI. The V gene end was trimmed by 0 bases and the J gene end by 6 bases; junction bases not matched to a gene: 14. As DNA, the CDR3 is TGTGCCAGCTCACCACCACGAGGTTCGTCAGCGGGGGGATCCGGGGAGCTGTTTTTT. Its translation: CASSPPRGSSAGGSGELFF. Full variable domain (outside the CDR3, taken from reference TRBV18 and TRBJ2-2): NAGVMQNPRHLVRRRGQEARLRCSPMKGHSHVYWYRQLPEEGLKFMVYLQKENIIDESGMPKERFSAEFPKEGPSILRIQQVVRGDSAAYFCASSPPRGSSAGGSGELFFGEGSRLTVL.